Shown below are 18 T cell receptor beta chains from a single sample sequenced in a study of Ad26.COV2.S vaccination and SARS-CoV-2 variants. Generated by immunoSEQ multiplex PCR, the TCRdb table keeps only in-frame clones and is missing some. The table shows some 640,000 clones, with around 90% occurring only once. Treatment given: roughly 20 received Ad26.COV2.S at low or high dose, single or two shots; 5 received placebo; per-sample allocation not given. After the first vaccine or placebo injection, samples were drawn on day 63. Source: peripheral blood, taken in a trial of Ad26.COV2.S vaccine versus placebo. These receptor sequences come from a person aged 18-60 years who received the Ad26.COV2.S COVID-19 vaccine or a placebo.

This chain uses TRBV30 with TRBJ1-5, with TRBD1 matching over 8 bases. From germline, CDR1 is GTSNPN and CDR2 SVGIG (reference sequence). With V trimmed by 0 bases and J by 5 bases, 9 bases remained unmatched. This CDR3 is built from 16 residues. This chain's CDR3 is CAWSVSGTGFHQPQHF. Written as DNA, the CDR3 is TGTGCCTGGAGTGTAAGCGGGACAGGTTTTCATCAGCCCCAGCATTTT.

Here the CDR3 reads CASSYSTLGGSNEQFF. DNA for the CDR3: TGTGCCAGCAGTTACTCGACACTAGGTGGGTCCAATGAGCAGTTCTTC. The chain combines TRBV6-5 with TRBJ2-1; tentatively, D is TRBD2 (5 bases). Trimming removed 0 bases from V and 6 bases from J, with 15 bases in between. Germline CDR1 MNHEY, CDR2 SVGAGI. This CDR3 region has 16 residues.

This sequence joins TRBV12-3 or TRBV12-4 and TRBJ1-1; tentative D call: TRBD1 (6 bases). The V end lost 6 bases, the J end lost 1 base, and 9 bases lay between the germline ends. There are 13 residues in the CDR3. CDR3 DNA sequence: TGTGCCAGCAGCATGACAGGGAACACTGAAGCTTTCTTT. Its protein product is CASSMTGNTEAFF.

This clone showed up just a few times. The rearrangement links TRBV14 to TRBJ1-6; 7 bases line up with TRBD1. This CDR3 is 15 amino acids long. Germline CDR1 is SGHDN and CDR2 is FVKESK. Trimming took 1 base from V and 9 from J; bases not matched to a gene: 6. CDR3 DNA: TGTGCCAGCAGCCAAGGGACAGGCCTTGGTTCACCCCTCCACTTT. Protein sequence: CASSQGTGLGSPLHF.

The rearrangement links TRBV21-1 to TRBJ2-3; the table's D call, TRBD2, has no DNA check behind it. TRBV21-1 has pseudogene status. This CDR3 has 16 residues. The CDR3 region has the DNA TGTGCCAGCAGCAAAGTCGGGGAGTTCGGGAGGGATACGCAGTATTTT. Translated: CASSKVGEFGRDTQYF.

The sample holds one count of this clone. The chain uses TRBV21-1 and TRBJ2-7; the table's D gene call, TRBD1, was not cross checked with the DNA. TRBV21-1 is given as a pseudogene. This CDR3 contains 16 residues. CDR3: CASSKVSRGRTYEQYF. Written as DNA, the CDR3 is TGTGCCAGCAGCAAAGTGTCTAGGGGGCGCACCTACGAGCAGTACTTC.

V is TRBV11-2 and J is TRBJ2-7; D is perhaps TRBD2 (6 bases). The V gene's germline CDR1 is SGHAT and CDR2 FQNNGV. V was cut by 1 base and J by 2 bases, with 9 bases left in between. The length of the CDR3 is 14 residues. CDR3 amino acids: CASSLVGGPYEQYF. The CDR3 DNA follows: TGTGCCAGCAGCTTAGTGGGGGGACCCTACGAGCAGTACTTC.

This chain links TRBV7-9 with TRBJ1-3; D is unresolved. Germline V gives CDR1 SEHNR, CDR2 FQNEAQ (reference sequence). V lost 4 bases and J 0 bases, leaving 13 bases between the germline ends. CDR3 length: 16 amino acids. The CDR3 DNA sequence: TGTGCCAGCAGCTCCACAAAGTCGTACTCTGGAAACACCATATATTTT. Translation gives CASSSTKSYSGNTIYF.

The genes are TRBV7-9 and TRBJ1-1, with D unresolved. Trimming stripped 6 bases from V and 2 bases from J, with 10 bases between. The CDR3 is 13 amino acids. CDR1 and CDR2 (germline): SEHNR, FQNEAQ (reference sequence). The CDR3 DNA follows: TGTGCCAGCAGTCTCGGGTCCAACACTGAAGCTTTCTTT. Translation: CASSLGSNTEAFF.

The chain has TRBV4-2 and TRBJ1-3; tentative D call: TRBD1 (6 bases). Deletions cut 0 bases from V and 4 bases from J, with 13 bases between. The germline V gene has CDR1 LGHNA and CDR2 YNFKEQ. This CDR3 is 16 amino acids long. The CDR3 reads CASSQDWGAGGNTIYF. Here the CDR3 DNA reads TGTGCCAGCAGCCAAGATTGGGGGGCTGGAGGAAACACCATATATTTT.

The chain links TRBV7-9 to TRBJ2-7, with D perhaps matching TRBD2 (6 bases). Germline V gene data show CDR1 as SEHNR and CDR2 as FQNEAQ (reference sequence). V lost 4 bases and J 6 bases, leaving 7 bases between the germline ends. The CDR3 totals 11 residues. CDR3 sequence reads: CASSWGGEQYF. In DNA form, the CDR3 reads TGTGCCAGCAGCTGGGGAGGCGAGCAGTACTTC. The entire variable domain, with the rest obtained from reference TRBV7-9 and TRBJ2-7, is as follows: DTGVSQNPRHKITKRGQNVTFRCDPISEHNRLYWYRQTLGQGPEFLTYFQNEAQLEKSRLLSDRFSAERPKGSFSTLEIQRTEQGDSAMYLCASSWGGEQYFGPGTRLTVT.

This clone was observed once. V and J are TRBV7-2 and TRBJ2-1; D unclear. The V gene lost 6 bases and the J gene lost 5 bases, with 11 bases spanning the gap. CDR1 is SGHTA, CDR2 FQGNSA, per germline. The CDR3 length is 13 residues. The CDR3 loop reads CASSLTGHNEQFF. CDR3 DNA: TGTGCCAGCAGTCTTACCGGACACAATGAGCAGTTCTTC.

The chain is built from TRBV10-3 and TRBJ1-4; TRBD1 might be the D (6 bases). V was trimmed by 3 bases and J by 8 bases, leaving 10 bases between them. This CDR3 region has 13 residues. Germline values: CDR1 ENHRY, CDR2 SYGVKD. The CDR3 coding sequence is TGTGCCATCAGTGAACAGGGAAAGGAAAAACTGTTTTTT. Encoded protein: CAISEQGKEKLFF.

The chain is built from TRBV19 and TRBJ2-2; no firm D call. Between the trimmed V and J ends, which lost 6 bases and 3 bases, there was a span of 11 bases. CDR1 is LNHDA and CDR2 is SQIVND in the germline V gene (reference sequence). The CDR3 length is 14 residues. The CDR3 sequence: CASSPLAHTGELFF. The CDR3, as DNA: TGTGCCAGTAGCCCATTGGCCCACACCGGGGAGCTGTTTTTT.

The chain links TRBV21-1 to TRBJ2-4. TRBV21-1 is designated a pseudogene. The CDR3 has 16 residues. This chain's CDR3 is CASSKIRRLAKNIQYF. CDR3 DNA sequence: TGTGCCAGCAGCAAAATCCGACGGCTAGCCAAAAACATTCAGTACTTC.

This chain links TRBV3-1 (or the pseudogene TRBV3-2) with TRBJ2-5; 8 bases are a match to TRBD1. This CDR3 contains 13 residues. With V trimmed by 1 base and J by 7 bases, 2 bases remained unmatched. Germline CDR1 and CDR2: LGHDT and YNNKEL (reference sequence). CDR3 nucleotide sequence: TGTGCCAGCAGCCAAGGCCAGGGGGCGACCCAGTACTTC. It specifies CASSQGQGATQYF.

V and J are TRBV6-5 and TRBJ2-7, with D unclear. The germline gives CDR1 MNHEY, CDR2 SVGAGI. V dropped 0 bases and J dropped 5 bases, with 17 bases sitting between them. There are 16 residues in the CDR3. Here the CDR3 DNA reads TGTGCCAGCAGTTACTCGTACCAAGGGTGGAAGGACGAGCAGTACTTC. This sequence encodes CASSYSYQGWKDEQYF.

The V gene is TRBV6-2 or TRBV6-3, the J gene TRBJ1-1; D not resolved. V was pared by 2 bases and J by 1 base, with 11 bases between. CDR1 and CDR2 (germline): MNHEY, SVGEGT. CDR3 size: 15 residues. The CDR3: CASSYPALGNTEAFF. The CDR3 DNA reads as TGTGCCAGCAGTTACCCTGCGCTCGGGAACACTGAAGCTTTCTTT.